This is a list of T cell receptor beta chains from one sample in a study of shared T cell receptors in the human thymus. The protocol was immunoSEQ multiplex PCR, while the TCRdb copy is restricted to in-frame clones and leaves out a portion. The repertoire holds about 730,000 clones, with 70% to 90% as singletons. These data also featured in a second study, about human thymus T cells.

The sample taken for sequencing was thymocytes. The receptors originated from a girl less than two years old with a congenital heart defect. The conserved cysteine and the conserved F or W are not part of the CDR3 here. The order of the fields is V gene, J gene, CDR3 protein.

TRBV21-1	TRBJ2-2	ASSKALMGQRGTGELF
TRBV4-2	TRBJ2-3	ASSQGWGPTDTQY
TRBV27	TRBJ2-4	ASRAGSVGNIQY
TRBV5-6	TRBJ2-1	ASSSYYNEQF
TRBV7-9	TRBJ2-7	ASSLSAGSYEQY
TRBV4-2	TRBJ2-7	ASSQLAGGSYEQY
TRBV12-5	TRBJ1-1	ASGSQGAEAF
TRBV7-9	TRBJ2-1	ASSWQLRTGSYNEQF
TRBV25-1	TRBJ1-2	ASSDPGGRKDGYT
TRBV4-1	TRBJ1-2	ASSQGSGTGGNEDYT
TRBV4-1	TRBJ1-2	ASSQDNGQPYGYT
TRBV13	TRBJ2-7	ASSLRGILWPYEQY
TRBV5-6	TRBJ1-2	ASSLRRSNYGYT
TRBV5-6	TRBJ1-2	ASSLVTGANYGYT